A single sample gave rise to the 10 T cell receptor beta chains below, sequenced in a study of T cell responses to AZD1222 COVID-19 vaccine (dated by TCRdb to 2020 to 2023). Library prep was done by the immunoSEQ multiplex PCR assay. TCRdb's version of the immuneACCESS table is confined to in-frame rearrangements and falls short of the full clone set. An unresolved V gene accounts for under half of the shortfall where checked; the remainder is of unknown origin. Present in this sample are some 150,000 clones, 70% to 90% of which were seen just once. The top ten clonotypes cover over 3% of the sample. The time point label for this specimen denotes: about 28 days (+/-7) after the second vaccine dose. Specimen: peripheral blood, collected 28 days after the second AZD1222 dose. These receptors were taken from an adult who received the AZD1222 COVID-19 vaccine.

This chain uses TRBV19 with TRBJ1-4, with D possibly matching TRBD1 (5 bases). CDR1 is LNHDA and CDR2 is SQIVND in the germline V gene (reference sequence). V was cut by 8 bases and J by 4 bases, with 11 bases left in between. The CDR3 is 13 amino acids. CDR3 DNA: TGTGCCAGTTCCTGGGGGGTTAATGAAAAACTGTTTTTT. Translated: CASSWGVNEKLFF.

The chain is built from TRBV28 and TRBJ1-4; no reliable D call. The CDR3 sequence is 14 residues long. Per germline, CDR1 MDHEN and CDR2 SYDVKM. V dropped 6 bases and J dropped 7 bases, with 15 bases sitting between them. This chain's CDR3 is CASRLQRSSEKLFF. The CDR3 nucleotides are TGTGCCAGCAGGCTACAGAGATCTAGTGAAAAACTGTTTTTT.

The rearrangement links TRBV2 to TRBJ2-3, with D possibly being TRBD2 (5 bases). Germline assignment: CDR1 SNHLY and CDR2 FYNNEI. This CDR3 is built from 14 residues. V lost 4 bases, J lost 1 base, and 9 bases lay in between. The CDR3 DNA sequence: TGTGCCAGCAGTGGAGGGTCTCGCACAGATACGCAGTATTTT. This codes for CASSGGSRTDTQYF.

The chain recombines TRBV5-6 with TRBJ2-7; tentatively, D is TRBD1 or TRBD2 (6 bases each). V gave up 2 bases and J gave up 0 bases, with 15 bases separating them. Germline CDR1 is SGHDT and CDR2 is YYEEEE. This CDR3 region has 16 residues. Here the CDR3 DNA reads TGTGCCAGCAGCTTCCTGGGGGGCCGGAGCTCCTACGAGCAGTACTTC. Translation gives CASSFLGGRSSYEQYF. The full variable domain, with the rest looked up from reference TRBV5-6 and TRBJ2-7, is DAGVTQSPTHLIKTRGQQVTLRCSPKSGHDTVSWYQQALGQGPQFIFQYYEEEERQRGNFPDRFSGHQFPNYSSELNVNALLLGDSALYLCASSFLGGRSSYEQYFGPGTRLTVT.

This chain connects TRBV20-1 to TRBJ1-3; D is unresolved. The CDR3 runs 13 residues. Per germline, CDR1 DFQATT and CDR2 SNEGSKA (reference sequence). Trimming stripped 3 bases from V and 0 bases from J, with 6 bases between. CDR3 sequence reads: CSASVLSGNTIYF. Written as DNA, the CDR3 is TGCAGTGCTAGTGTCCTCTCTGGAAACACCATATATTTT.

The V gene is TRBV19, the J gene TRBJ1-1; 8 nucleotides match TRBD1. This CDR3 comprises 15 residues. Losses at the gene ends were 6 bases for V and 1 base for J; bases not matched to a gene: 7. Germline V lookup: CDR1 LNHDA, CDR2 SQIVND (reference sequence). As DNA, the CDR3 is TGTGCCAGTAGACCCACAGGGGGAGGGAACACTGAAGCTTTCTTT. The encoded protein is CASRPTGGGNTEAFF.

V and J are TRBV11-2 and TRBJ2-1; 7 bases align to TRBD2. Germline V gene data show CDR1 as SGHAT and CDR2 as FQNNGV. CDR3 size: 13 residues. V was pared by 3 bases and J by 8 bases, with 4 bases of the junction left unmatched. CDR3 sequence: CASSFRAGDEQFF. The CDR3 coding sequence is TGTGCCAGCAGCTTCCGGGCGGGGGATGAGCAGTTCTTC.

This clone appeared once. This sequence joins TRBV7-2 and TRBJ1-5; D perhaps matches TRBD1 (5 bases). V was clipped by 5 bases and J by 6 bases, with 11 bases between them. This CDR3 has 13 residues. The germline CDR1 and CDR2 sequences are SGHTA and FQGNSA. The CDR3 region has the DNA TGTGCCAGCAGCAACGTGGGGGGTCAGCCCCAGCATTTT. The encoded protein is CASSNVGGQPQHF.

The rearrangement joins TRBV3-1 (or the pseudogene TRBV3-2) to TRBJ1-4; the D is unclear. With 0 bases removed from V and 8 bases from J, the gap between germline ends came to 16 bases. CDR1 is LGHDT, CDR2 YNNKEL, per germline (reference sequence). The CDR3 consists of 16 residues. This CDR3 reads CASSQDPPAMGEKLFF. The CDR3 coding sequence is TGTGCCAGCAGCCAAGATCCCCCAGCAATGGGGGAAAAACTGTTTTTT.

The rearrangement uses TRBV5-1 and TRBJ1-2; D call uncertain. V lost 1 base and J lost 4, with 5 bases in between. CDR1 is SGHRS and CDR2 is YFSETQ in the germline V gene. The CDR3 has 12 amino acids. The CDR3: CASSLRGYGYTF. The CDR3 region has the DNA TGCGCCAGCAGCTTGCGGGGCTATGGCTACACCTTC.